This T cell receptor beta chain was identified during a study of blood T cells in healthy people across ages. Turning to this clonotype: Its matching antigen is unknown.

PCR was performed a second time for roughly 7 to 11 cycles using a sample-barcoded 5' primer and a J-beta primer mix. Each cDNA was tagged by a template-switch adaptor containing 12 random nucleotides. TCRdb independently ran MiXCR on the 5' RACE reads; one entry per CDR3 protein. The sample lists some 1.4 million distinct CDR3 sequences, around two fifths seen once, with roughly 7.7% in the top ten. Study-level points and caveats: A strong correlation between TCR beta diversity and naive T cell percentage was seen. Per million T cells, TCR beta diversity dropped roughly linearly as age increased.

This TCR derives from a young woman in good health. What was sequenced was blood.

CDR3 in DNA: TGTGCCAGCTCCCTAGCACTGGACAAGAATAATGAAAAACTGTTTTTT. Translation gives CASSLALDKNNEKLFF. The rearrangement uses TRBV18 and TRBJ1-4; possible D gene TRBD1, 5 bases. The germline V and J ends were trimmed by 6 bases and 4 bases, with 18 bases remaining between them. The CDR3 contains 16 residues. Germline V gene data show CDR1 as KGHSH and CDR2 as LQKENI. The variable domain in full, completed from reference TRBV18 and TRBJ1-4, reads NAGVMQNPRHLVRRRGQEARLRCSPMKGHSHVYWYRQLPEEGLKFMVYLQKENIIDESGMPKERFSAEFPKEGPSILRIQQVVRGDSAAYFCASSLALDKNNEKLFFGSGTQLSVL.